The T cell receptor (beta chain) described here comes from a study of blood T cell repertoires in COVID-19. Background on the study: Spain, Italy and the United States supplied samples that represented acute and convalescent COVID-19. PBMCs, B-cell-depleted T cells, or T cells were the source of the cDNA or gDNA that made up the material.

Authors' methods: Amplification from reference gene primers served as the basis for estimated nucleated cell counts. Assay: immunoSEQ multiplex PCR; the TCRdb copy retains only in-frame clones and omits some. V, J and clone size were drawn from that table, and D and trimming were deduced from the DNA. The table records some 76,000 clones, 85% to 90% of them present only once. Trimming removed 5 bases from V and 8 bases from J; junction bases left unmatched: 10. CDR1 is LGHDT and CDR2 is YNNKEL in the germline V gene (reference sequence). This CDR3 comprises 14 residues. Sample: peripheral blood. The genes are TRBV3-1 (or the pseudogene TRBV3-2) and TRBJ1-2; 8 bases align to TRBD1. The sequence was collected from a man at least 80 years old in a cohort sampled during active COVID-19. The CDR3 DNA follows: TGTGCCAGCAGCACACGACAGGGGAGCAGGGGCTACACCTTC. Translation: CASSTRQGSRGYTF.